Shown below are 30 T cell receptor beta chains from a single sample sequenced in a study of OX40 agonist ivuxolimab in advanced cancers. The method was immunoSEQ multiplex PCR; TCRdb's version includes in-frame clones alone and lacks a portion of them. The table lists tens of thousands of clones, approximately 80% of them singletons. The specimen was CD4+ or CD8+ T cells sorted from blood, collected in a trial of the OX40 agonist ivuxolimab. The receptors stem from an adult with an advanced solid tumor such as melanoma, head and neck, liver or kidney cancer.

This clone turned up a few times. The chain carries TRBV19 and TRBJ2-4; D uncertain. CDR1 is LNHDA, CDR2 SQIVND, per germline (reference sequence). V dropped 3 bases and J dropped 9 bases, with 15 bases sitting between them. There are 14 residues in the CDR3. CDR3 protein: CASSMSGVSGIQYF. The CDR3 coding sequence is TGTGCCAGTAGTATGTCTGGGGTCAGTGGCATTCAGTACTTC.

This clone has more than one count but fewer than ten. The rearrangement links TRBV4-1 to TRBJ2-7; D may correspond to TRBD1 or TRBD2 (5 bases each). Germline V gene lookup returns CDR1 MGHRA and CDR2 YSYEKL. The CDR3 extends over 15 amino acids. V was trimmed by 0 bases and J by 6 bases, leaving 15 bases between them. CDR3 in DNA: TGCGCCAGCAGCCAAGATGGGGGTCGGACTCGCGAGCAGTACTTC. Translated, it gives CASSQDGGRTREQYF.

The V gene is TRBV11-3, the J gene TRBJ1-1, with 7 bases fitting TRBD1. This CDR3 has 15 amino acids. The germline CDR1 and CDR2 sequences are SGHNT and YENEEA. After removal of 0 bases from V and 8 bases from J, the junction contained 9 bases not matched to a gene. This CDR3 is CASSLDGRPDREAFF. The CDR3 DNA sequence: TGTGCCAGCAGCTTAGATGGGCGCCCGGACAGGGAAGCTTTCTTT.

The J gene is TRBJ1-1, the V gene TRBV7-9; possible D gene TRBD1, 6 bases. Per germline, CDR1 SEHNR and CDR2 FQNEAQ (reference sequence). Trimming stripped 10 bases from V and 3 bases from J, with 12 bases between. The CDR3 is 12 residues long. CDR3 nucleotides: TGTGCCAAGGGGGTAGTAGACACTGAAGCTTTCTTT. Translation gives CAKGVVDTEAFF.

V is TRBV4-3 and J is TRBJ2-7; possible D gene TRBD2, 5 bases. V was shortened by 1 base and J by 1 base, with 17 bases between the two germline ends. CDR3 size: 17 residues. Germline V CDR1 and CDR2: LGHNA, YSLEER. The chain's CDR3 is CASSQGLATMGSYEQYF. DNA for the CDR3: TGCGCCAGCAGCCAAGGTCTAGCAACTATGGGATCCTACGAGCAGTACTTC.

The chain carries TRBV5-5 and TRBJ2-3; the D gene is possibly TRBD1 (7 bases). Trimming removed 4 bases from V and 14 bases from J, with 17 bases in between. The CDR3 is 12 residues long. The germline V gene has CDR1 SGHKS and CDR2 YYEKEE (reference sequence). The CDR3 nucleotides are TGTGCCAGCAGCGGGACAGCGGGCCCCGGGTATTTT. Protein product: CASSGTAGPGYF.

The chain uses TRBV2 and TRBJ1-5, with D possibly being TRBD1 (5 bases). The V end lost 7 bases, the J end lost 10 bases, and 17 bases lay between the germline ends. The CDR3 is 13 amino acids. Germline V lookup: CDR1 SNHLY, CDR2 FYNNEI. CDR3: CASTGRSQSPQHF. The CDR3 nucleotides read TGTGCCAGCACGGGACGGTCCCAGAGTCCCCAGCATTTT.

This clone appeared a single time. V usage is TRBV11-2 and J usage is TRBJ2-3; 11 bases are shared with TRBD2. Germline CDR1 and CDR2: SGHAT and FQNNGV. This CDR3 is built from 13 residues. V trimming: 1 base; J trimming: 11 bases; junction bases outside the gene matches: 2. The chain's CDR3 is CASSLVLAGGQYF. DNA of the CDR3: TGTGCCAGCAGCTTAGTTCTAGCGGGAGGGCAGTATTTT.

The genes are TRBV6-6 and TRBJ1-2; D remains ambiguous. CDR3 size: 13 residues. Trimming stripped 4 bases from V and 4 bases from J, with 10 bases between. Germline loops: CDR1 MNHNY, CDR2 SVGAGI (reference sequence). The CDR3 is CASSSSELYGYTF. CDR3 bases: TGTGCCAGCAGTTCTAGCGAACTCTATGGCTACACCTTC.

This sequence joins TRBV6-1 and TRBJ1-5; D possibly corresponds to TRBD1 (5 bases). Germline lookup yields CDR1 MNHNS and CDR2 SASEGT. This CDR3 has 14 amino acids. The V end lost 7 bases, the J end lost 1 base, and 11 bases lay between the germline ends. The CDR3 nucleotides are TGTGCCAGCATACCAGGGATCAGCAATCAGCCCCAGCATTTT. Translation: CASIPGISNQPQHF.

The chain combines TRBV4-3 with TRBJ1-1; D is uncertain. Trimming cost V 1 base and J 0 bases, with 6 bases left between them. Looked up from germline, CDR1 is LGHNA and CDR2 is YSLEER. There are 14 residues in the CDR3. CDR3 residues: CASSQAAMNTEAFF. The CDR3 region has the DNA TGCGCCAGCAGCCAAGCAGCCATGAACACTGAAGCTTTCTTT.

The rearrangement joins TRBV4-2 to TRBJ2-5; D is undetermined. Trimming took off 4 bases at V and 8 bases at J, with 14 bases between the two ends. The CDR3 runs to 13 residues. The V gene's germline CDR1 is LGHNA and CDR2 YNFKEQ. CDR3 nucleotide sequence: TGTGCCAGCAGCCGTTCGGTGAGAGAAACCCAGTACTTC. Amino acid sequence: CASSRSVRETQYF.

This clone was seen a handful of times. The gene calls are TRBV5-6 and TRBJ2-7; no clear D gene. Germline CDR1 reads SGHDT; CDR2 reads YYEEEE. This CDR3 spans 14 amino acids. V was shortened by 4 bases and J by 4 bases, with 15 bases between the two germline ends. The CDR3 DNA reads TGTGCCAGCAGCAGACACCAGCTCCTTTACGAGCAGTACTTC. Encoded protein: CASSRHQLLYEQYF.

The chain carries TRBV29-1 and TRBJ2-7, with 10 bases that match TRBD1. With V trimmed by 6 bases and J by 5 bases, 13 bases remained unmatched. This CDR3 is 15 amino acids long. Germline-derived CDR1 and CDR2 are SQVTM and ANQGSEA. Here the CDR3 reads CSVHKTGTGDHEQYF. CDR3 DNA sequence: TGCAGCGTCCATAAAACCGGGACAGGGGACCACGAGCAGTACTTC.

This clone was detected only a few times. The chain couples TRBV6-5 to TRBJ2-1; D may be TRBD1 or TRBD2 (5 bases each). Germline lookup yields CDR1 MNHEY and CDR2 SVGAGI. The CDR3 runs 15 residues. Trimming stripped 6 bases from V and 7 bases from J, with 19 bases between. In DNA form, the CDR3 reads TGTGCCAGCAGCCACGGGACGGACTCGGGGAATGAGCAGTTCTTC. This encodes CASSHGTDSGNEQFF.

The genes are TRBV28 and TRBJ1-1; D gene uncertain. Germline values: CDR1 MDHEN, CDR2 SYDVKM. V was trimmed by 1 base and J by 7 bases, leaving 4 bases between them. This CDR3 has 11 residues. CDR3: CASSLSREAFF. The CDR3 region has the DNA TGTGCCAGCAGTTTATCTCGTGAAGCTTTCTTT.

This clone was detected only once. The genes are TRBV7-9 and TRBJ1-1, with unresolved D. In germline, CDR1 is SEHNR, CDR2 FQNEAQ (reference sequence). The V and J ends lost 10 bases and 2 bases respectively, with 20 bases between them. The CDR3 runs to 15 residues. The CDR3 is CATPERELVNTEAFF. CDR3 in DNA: TGTGCCACCCCCGAGCGGGAGCTCGTAAACACTGAAGCTTTCTTT.

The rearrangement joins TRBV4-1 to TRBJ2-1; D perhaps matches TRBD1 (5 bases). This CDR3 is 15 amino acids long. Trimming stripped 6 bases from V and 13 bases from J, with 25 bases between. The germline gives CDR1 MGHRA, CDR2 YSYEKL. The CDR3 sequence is CASRQNNQGNFYQFF. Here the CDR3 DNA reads TGCGCCAGCAGGCAAAACAACCAGGGAAACTTTTATCAGTTCTTC.

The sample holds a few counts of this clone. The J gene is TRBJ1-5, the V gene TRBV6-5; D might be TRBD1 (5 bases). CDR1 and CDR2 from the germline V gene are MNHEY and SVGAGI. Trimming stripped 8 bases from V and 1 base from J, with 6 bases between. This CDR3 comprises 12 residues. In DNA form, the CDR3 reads TGTGCCAGCGGGGACAGCAATCAGCCCCAGCATTTT. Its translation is CASGDSNQPQHF.

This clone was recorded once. CDR3 bases: TGTGCCAGCTCACCACTGGCGGGAGTGTTCAATGAGCAGTTCTTC. Translated: CASSPLAGVFNEQFF. V and J are TRBV18 and TRBJ2-1; TRBD2 matches at 7 bases. The CDR3 is 15 amino acids. Germline V CDR1 and CDR2: KGHSH, LQKENI. J lost 6 bases, V lost 1 base, and 6 bases had no gene match.

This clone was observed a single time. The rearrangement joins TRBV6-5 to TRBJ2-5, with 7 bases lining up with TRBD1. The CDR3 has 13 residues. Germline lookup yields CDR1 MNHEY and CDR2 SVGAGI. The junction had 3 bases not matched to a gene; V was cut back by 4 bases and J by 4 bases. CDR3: CASSFPGGETQYF. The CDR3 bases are TGTGCCAGCAGTTTCCCAGGGGGAGAGACCCAGTACTTC.

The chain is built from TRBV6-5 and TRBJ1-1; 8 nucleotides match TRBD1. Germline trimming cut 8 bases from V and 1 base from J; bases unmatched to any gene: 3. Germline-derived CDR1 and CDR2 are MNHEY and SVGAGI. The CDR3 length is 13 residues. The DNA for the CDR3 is TGTGCCAGCGTACAGGGGGGGAACACTGAAGCTTTCTTT. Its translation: CASVQGGNTEAFF.

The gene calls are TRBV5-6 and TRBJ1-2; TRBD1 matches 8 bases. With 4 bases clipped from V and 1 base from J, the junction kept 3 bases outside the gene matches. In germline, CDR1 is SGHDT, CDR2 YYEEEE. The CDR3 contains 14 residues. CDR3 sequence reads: CASSLTGVNYGYTF. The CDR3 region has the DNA TGTGCCAGCAGCCTGACAGGGGTTAACTATGGCTACACCTTC.

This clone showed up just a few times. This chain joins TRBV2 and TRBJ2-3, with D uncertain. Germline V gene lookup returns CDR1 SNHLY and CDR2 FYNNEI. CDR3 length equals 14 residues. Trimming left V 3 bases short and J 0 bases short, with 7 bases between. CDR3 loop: CASSDKVSTDTQYF. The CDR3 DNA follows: TGTGCCAGCAGTGATAAGGTCAGCACAGATACGCAGTATTTT.

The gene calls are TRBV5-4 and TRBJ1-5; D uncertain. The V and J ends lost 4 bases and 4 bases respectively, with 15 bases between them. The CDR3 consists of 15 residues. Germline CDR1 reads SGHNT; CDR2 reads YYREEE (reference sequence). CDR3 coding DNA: TGTGCCAGCAGCCAAGAAGTCCAGCCAAATCAGCCCCAGCATTTT. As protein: CASSQEVQPNQPQHF.

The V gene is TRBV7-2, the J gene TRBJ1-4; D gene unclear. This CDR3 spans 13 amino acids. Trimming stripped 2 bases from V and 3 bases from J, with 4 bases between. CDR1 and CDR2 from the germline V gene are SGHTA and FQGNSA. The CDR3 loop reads CASSLISNEKLFF. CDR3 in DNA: TGTGCCAGCAGCTTAATCTCTAATGAAAAACTGTTTTTT.

Here the CDR3 reads CASSVAVGLAGGKETQYF. The CDR3 region has the DNA TGTGCCAGCAGCGTAGCGGTAGGCCTAGCGGGGGGGAAAGAGACCCAGTACTTC. This sequence joins TRBV9 and TRBJ2-5; 12 positions match TRBD2. CDR3 length: 18 residues. The germline V gene encodes CDR1 SGDLS and CDR2 YYNGEE. The junction had 9 bases not matched to a gene; V was cut back by 0 bases and J by 3 bases.

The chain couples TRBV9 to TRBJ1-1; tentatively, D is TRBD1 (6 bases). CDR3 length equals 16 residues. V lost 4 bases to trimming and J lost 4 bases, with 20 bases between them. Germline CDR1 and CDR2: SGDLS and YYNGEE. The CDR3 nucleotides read TGTGCCAGCAGCCCTCACTCGGGGGGGGCGGCCACTGAAGCTTTCTTT. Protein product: CASSPHSGGAATEAFF. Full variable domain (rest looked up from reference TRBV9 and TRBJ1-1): DSGVTQTPKHLITATGQRVTLRCSPRSGDLSVYWYQQSLDQGLQFLIQYYNGEERAKGNILERFSAQQFPDLHSELNLSSLELGDSALYFCASSPHSGGAATEAFFGQGTRLTVV.

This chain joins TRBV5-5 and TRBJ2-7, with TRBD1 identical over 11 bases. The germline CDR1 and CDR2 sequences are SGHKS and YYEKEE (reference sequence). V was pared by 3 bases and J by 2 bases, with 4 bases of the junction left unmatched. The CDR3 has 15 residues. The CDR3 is CASSYRTGGAYEQYF. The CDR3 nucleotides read TGTGCCAGCAGCTATAGGACAGGGGGCGCCTACGAGCAGTACTTC.

The CDR3 protein is CASSDWKGVLYF. Written as DNA, the CDR3 is TGTGCCAGCAGTGACTGGAAAGGGGTCCTGTACTTC. The chain couples TRBV2 to TRBJ2-4; perhaps TRBD1 as D (5 bases). V gave up 3 bases and J gave up 15 bases, with 15 bases separating them. Germline lookup yields CDR1 SNHLY and CDR2 FYNNEI. The CDR3 runs 12 residues.